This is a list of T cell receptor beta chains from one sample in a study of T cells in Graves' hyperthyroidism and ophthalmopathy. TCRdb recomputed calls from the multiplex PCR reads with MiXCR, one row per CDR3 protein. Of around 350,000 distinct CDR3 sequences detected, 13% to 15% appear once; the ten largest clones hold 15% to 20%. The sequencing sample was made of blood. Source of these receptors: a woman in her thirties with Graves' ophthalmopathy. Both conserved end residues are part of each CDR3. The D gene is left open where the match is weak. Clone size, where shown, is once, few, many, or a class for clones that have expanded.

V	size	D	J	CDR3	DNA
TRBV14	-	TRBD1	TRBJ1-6	CASSQAGQSSSPLHF	TGTGCCAGCAGCCAAGCGGGACAGTCATCTTCACCCCTCCACTTT
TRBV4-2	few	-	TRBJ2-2	CASSPIQWSTGELFF	TGTGCCAGCAGCCCTATACAGTGGTCCACCGGGGAGCTGTTTTTT
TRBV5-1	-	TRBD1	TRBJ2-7	CASSFGQGASYGQYF	TGCGCCAGCAGCTTCGGACAGGGGGCCTCCTACGGGCAGTACTTC
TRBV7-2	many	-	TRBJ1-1	CASSQEGIRNTEAFF	TGTGCCAGCAGCCAAGAGGGGATACGGAACACTGAAGCTTTCTTT
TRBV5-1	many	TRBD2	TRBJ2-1	CASFSGGSYNEQFF	TGCGCCAGCTTCTCGGGGGGGTCGTATAATGAGCAGTTCTTC
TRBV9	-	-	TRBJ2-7	CASSPDLTEVDEQYF	TGTGCCAGCAGCCCCGACCTAACGGAAGTCGACGAGCAGTACTTC
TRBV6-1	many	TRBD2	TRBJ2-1	CASSRPGTSVYNEQFF	TGTGCCAGCAGTCGACCCGGGACTAGCGTCTACAATGAGCAGTTCTTC
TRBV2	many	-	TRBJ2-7	CASSESNWPYEQYF	TGTGCCAGCAGTGAAAGTAACTGGCCCTACGAGCAGTACTTC
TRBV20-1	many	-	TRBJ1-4	CSAFDKGGEKLFF	TGCAGTGCTTTCGACAAGGGGGGTGAAAAACTGTTTTTT
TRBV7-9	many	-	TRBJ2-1	CASSHTRDTSNEQFF	TGTGCCAGCAGCCATACCCGGGACACGAGCAATGAGCAGTTCTTC
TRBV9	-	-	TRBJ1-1	CASSVVPAQNTEAFF	TGTGCCAGCAGCGTAGTACCGGCTCAGAACACTGAAGCTTTCTTT
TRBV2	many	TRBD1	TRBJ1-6	CASSGGTVRNSPLHF	TGTGCCAGCAGCGGTGGGACAGTCAGGAATTCACCCCTCCACTTT
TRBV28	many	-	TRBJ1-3	CASSPTSPTFSGNTIYF	TGTGCCAGCAGCCCGACTTCACCGACGTTCTCTGGAAACACCATATATTTT
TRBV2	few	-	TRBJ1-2	CASTVEGMINYGYTF	TGTGCCAGCACTGTGGAGGGAATGATCAACTATGGCTACACCTTC
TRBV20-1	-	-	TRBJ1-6	CSASGGAANSPLHF	TGCAGTGCTAGCGGCGGGGCAGCCAATTCACCCCTCCACTTT
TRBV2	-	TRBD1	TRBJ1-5	CASTHPRGAPTGDNQPQHF	TGTGCCAGCACCCACCCCCGCGGGGCCCCGACAGGGGACAATCAGCCCCAGCATTTT
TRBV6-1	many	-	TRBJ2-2	CASSEGGDTGELFF	TGTGCCAGCAGTGAAGGGGGCGACACCGGGGAGCTGTTTTTT
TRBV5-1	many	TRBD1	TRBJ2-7	CASSADRSSYEQYF	TGCGCCAGCAGCGCGGACAGGAGCTCCTACGAGCAGTACTTC
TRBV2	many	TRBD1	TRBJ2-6	CASSRQGAGANVLTF	TGTGCCAGCAGTAGACAGGGGGCTGGGGCCAACGTCCTGACTTTC
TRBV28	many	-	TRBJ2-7	CASSLPTGTGQYF	TGTGCCAGCAGTTTACCCACCGGCACCGGGCAGTACTTC
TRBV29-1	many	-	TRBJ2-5	CSVGTDRQETQYF	TGCAGCGTTGGGACAGACCGGCAAGAGACCCAGTACTTC
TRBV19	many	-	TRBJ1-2	CASTESPAGQHYGYTF	TGTGCCAGTACTGAATCTCCAGCGGGCCAGCACTATGGCTACACCTTC
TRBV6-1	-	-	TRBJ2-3	CASSDLGFGTDTQYF	TGTGCCAGCAGTGACTTGGGTTTCGGCACAGATACGCAGTATTTT
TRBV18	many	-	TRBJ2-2	CASSPERNTGELFF	TGTGCCAGCTCACCGGAAAGGAACACCGGGGAGCTGTTTTTT
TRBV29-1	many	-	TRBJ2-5	CSVEEPKQETQYF	TGCAGCGTTGAAGAACCGAAACAAGAGACCCAGTACTTC
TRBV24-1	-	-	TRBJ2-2	CATMAANTGELFF	TGTGCCACCATGGCAGCGAACACCGGGGAGCTGTTTTTT
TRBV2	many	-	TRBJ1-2	CASSESGASIGYTF	TGTGCCAGCAGTGAATCGGGGGCGTCTATTGGCTACACCTTC
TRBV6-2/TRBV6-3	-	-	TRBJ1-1	CASRTPTGNTEAFF	TGTGCCAGCAGGACCCCTACGGGAAACACTGAAGCTTTCTTT
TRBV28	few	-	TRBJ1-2	CASSPRAVYYDYTF	TGTGCCAGCAGTCCACGGGCCGTTTACTATGACTACACCTTC
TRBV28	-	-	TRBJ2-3	CASSLYGESTDTQYF	TGTGCCAGCAGTTTATACGGGGAAAGCACAGATACGCAGTATTTT
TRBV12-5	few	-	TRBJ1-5	CASGLDWDQPQHF	TGTGCTAGTGGTTTGGACTGGGATCAGCCCCAGCATTTT
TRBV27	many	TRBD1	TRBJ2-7	CASSAQGTTYEQYF	TGTGCCAGCAGTGCACAGGGGACCACCTACGAGCAGTACTTC
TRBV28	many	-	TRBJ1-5	CASTPDSGHYQPQHF	TGTGCCAGCACCCCGGACAGTGGGCACTATCAGCCCCAGCATTTT
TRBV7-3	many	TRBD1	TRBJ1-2	CASSLPEGGGTGSLSYYGYTF	TGTGCCAGCAGCTTACCCGAGGGCGGCGGGACAGGGAGTCTCTCGTACTATGGCTACACCTTC
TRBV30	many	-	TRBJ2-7	CAWSGGWSVSSYEQYF	TGTGCCTGGAGTGGGGGTTGGAGTGTAAGCTCCTACGAGCAGTACTTC
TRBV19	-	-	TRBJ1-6	CASSFQGGITLHF	TGTGCCAGTAGTTTCCAAGGAGGGATCACCCTCCACTTT
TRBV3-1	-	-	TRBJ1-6	CASSHFQSPLHF	TGTGCCAGCAGCCATTTTCAGTCACCCCTCCACTTT
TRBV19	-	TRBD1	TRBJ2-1	CASRRTGGVEQFF	TGTGCCAGTAGAAGGACAGGGGGGGTTGAGCAGTTCTTC
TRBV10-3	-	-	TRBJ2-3	CAISESGPTDTQYF	TGTGCCATCAGTGAGTCTGGGCCAACAGATACGCAGTATTTT
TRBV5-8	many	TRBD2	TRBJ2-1	CASSWRGEANEQFF	TGTGCCAGCTCCTGGCGGGGGGAAGCCAATGAGCAGTTCTTC
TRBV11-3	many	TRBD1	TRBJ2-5	CASSLQGARHIQETQYF	TGTGCCAGCAGCCTACAGGGGGCAAGACACATCCAAGAGACCCAGTACTTC